This paragraph covers one T cell receptor (beta chain) sequence. The target antigen is unknown. This specimen comes from a study of cytomegalovirus exposure and HLA in healthy donors. Trimming removed 1 base at V and 0 bases at J, with 7 bases between. Looked up from germline, CDR1 is LNHDA and CDR2 is SQIVND (reference sequence). CDR3 size: 14 residues. PCR used 60 Vbeta primers and 13 Jbeta primers. Clones were read by immunoSEQ multiplex PCR, and TCRdb kept only the in-frame ones, dropping some. This sample has some 150,000 clones; approximately 80% occur once, and the top ten carry just over 4.5%. Study-wide points: The study listed under 200 cytomegalovirus-associated TCR beta chains. In terms of immune exposure information, only CMV serostatus was available. Reportedly, HLA-A and HLA-B alleles of most subjects were accurately predicted from TCR beta. A later analysis found that most CMV-associated TCR beta chains appeared HLA-restricted.

The sample consisted of PBMCs. The source of this sequence is a woman between 50 and 59 years old in good health and CMV-seropositive. The chain links TRBV19 to TRBJ2-7, with D possibly matching TRBD2 (5 bases). The CDR3, as DNA: TGTGCCAGTAGTATAGGAGGGTCCTCCTACGAGCAGTACTTC. Translation: CASSIGGSSYEQYF. Full variable domain (remainder filled in from reference TRBV19 and TRBJ2-7): DGGITQSPKYLFRKEGQNVTLSCEQNLNHDAMYWYRQDPGQGLRLIYYSQIVNDFQKGDIAEGYSVSREKKESFPLTVTSAQKNPTAFYLCASSIGGSSYEQYFGPGTRLTVT.